The 21 T cell receptor beta chains presented below share a single source sample, sequenced in a study of blood T cell repertoires in COVID-19. This table comes from immunoSEQ multiplex PCR, and its TCRdb copy is limited to in-frame clones, with some not included. The repertoire holds 90,000 or so clones, with roughly nine tenths as singletons. Sequenced input: peripheral blood. All receptors derive from a human donor with active COVID-19. The donor label of this sample is uncertain.

This clone was picked up a small number of times. V is TRBV2 and J is TRBJ2-3, with D perhaps TRBD2 (5 bases). This CDR3 has 13 amino acids. Trimming removed 5 bases at V and 2 bases at J, with 8 bases between. CDR1 and CDR2 from the germline V gene are SNHLY and FYNNEI. The CDR3 DNA reads TGTGCCAGCAGTACCGGGATCACAGATACGCAGTATTTT. Translation: CASSTGITDTQYF. Full variable domain (missing parts from reference TRBV2 and TRBJ2-3): EPEVTQTPSHQVTQMGQEVILRCVPISNHLYFYWYRQILGQKVEFLVSFYNNEISEKSEIFDDQFSVERPDGSNFTLKIRSTKLEDSAMYFCASSTGITDTQYFGPGTRLTVL.

The J gene is TRBJ2-2, the V gene TRBV19; 10 nucleotides agree with TRBD1. J lost 2 bases, V lost 5 bases, and 5 bases had no gene match. There are 16 residues in the CDR3. Germline CDR1 is LNHDA and CDR2 is SQIVND (reference sequence). Here the CDR3 reads CASSRSTGGNTGELFF. In DNA, the CDR3 is TGTGCCAGTAGTCGCTCGACAGGGGGCAACACCGGGGAGCTGTTTTTT.

V gene TRBV6-2 or TRBV6-3 combines with J gene TRBJ2-7, with 7 positions matching TRBD1. Trimming removed 2 bases from V and 4 bases from J; junction bases left unmatched: 2. Germline lookup yields CDR1 MNHEY and CDR2 SVGEGT. There are 13 residues in the CDR3. DNA for the CDR3: TGTGCCAGCAGTTACGGCAGGGGGTACGAGCAGTACTTC. Amino acids: CASSYGRGYEQYF.

The V call is TRBV28, the J call TRBJ1-6; no clear D. This CDR3 is 14 amino acids long. The ends were cut back, 3 bases at V and 6 bases at J, with 9 bases in the middle. The V gene's germline CDR1 is MDHEN and CDR2 SYDVKM. This CDR3 is CASSFGGINSPLHF. The CDR3 region has the DNA TGTGCCAGCAGTTTTGGAGGGATTAATTCACCCCTCCACTTT.

This rearrangement joins TRBV11-2 to TRBJ2-3; the D gene is possibly TRBD2 (6 bases). The CDR3 sequence is 16 residues long. The ends were cut back, 6 bases at V and 2 bases at J, with 18 bases in the middle. CDR1 is SGHAT, CDR2 FQNNGV, per germline. CDR3 in amino acids: CASSQRLAFNTDTQYF. CDR3 nucleotide sequence: TGTGCCAGCAGTCAGCGGCTAGCGTTCAACACAGATACGCAGTATTTT.

The chain employs TRBV19 and TRBJ2-6, with 7 bases lining up with TRBD2. V shed 3 bases and J 1 base; nucleotides not matched to a gene: 3. Germline V gives CDR1 LNHDA, CDR2 SQIVND (reference sequence). The CDR3 is made up of 16 amino acids. This CDR3 is CASSIQGGSGANVLTF. The CDR3 nucleotides read TGTGCCAGTAGTATCCAGGGAGGGTCTGGGGCCAACGTCCTGACTTTC.

The chain carries TRBV7-3 and TRBJ2-2; tentative D call: TRBD2 (5 bases). The germline V gene encodes CDR1 SGHTA and CDR2 FQGTGA. Deletions cut 5 bases from V and 6 bases from J, with 13 bases between. CDR3 length: 14 amino acids. The DNA of the CDR3 is TGTGCCAGCAGCGTGAGGCCAGCGGCCGGGGAGCTGTTTTTT. Its translation is CASSVRPAAGELFF.

This clone was seen more than once but under ten times. This chain joins TRBV5-6 and TRBJ2-7, with a tentative D call TRBD2 (5 bases). Per the germline V gene, CDR1 is SGHDT and CDR2 is YYEEEE. Trimming took 0 bases from V and 6 from J, leaving 7 bases between them. This CDR3 contains 12 residues. The CDR3 is CASSLGGLEQYF. The CDR3, as DNA: TGTGCCAGCAGCTTGGGAGGGCTCGAGCAGTACTTC.

The chain is built from TRBV11-2 and TRBJ2-3, with D possibly matching TRBD1 (6 bases). The CDR3 has 16 residues. Trimming cost V 3 bases and J 1 base, with 14 bases left between them. Germline-derived CDR1 and CDR2 are SGHAT and FQNNGV. The CDR3 DNA sequence: TGTGCCAGCAGCTTCACCGGACAGTCCCGCACAGATACGCAGTATTTT. Amino acid sequence: CASSFTGQSRTDTQYF.

A single count supports this clone. CDR3 sequence reads: CASSHQPDSSGVWADTQYF. The DNA for the CDR3 is TGTGCCAGCAGCCACCAGCCCGATTCTAGCGGGGTATGGGCAGATACGCAGTATTTT. This chain links TRBV4-2 with TRBJ2-3; TRBD2 aligns across 9 bases. Trimming took 3 bases from V and 4 from J; bases not matched to a gene: 17. The CDR3 covers 19 residues. Per the germline V gene, CDR1 is LGHNA and CDR2 is YNFKEQ.

This rearrangement joins TRBV5-6 to TRBJ2-3; possible D gene TRBD1, 6 bases. Germline V gene lookup returns CDR1 SGHDT and CDR2 YYEEEE. Trimming stripped 4 bases from V and 5 bases from J, with 11 bases between. The CDR3 is made up of 13 amino acids. The CDR3 DNA is TGTGCCAGCAGCGTATCCAGGGGAGATACGCAGTATTTT. Its protein product is CASSVSRGDTQYF.

The chain carries TRBV10-1 and TRBJ2-2; TRBD2 agrees at 9 bases. Germline V gene data show CDR1 as WNHNN and CDR2 as SYGVQD (reference sequence). This CDR3 contains 13 residues. J lost 6 bases, V lost 11 bases, and 7 bases had no gene match. CDR3 loop: CAWVAGVAGELFF. The CDR3 region has the DNA TGCGCCTGGGTAGCGGGGGTAGCCGGGGAGCTGTTTTTT.

This chain connects TRBV11-1 to TRBJ2-2; tentatively, D is TRBD1 (5 bases). V lost 10 bases and J lost 5, with 8 bases in between. CDR1 is SGHAT, CDR2 FQDESV, per germline (reference sequence). There are 11 residues in the CDR3. The CDR3 sequence: CATSGTGELFF. The CDR3 DNA is TGTGCCACCTCAGGGACCGGGGAGCTGTTTTTT.

V gene TRBV6-5 combines with J gene TRBJ2-7; D is undetermined. CDR3 length: 15 residues. The germline gives CDR1 MNHEY, CDR2 SVGAGI. The V end was cut by 7 bases, the J end by 2 bases, with 18 bases between. CDR3 amino acids: CASISPSQRTYEQYF. CDR3 DNA: TGTGCCAGCATCTCGCCTTCCCAGCGCACCTACGAGCAGTACTTC.

The rearrangement joins TRBV15 to TRBJ1-2; tentatively, D is TRBD1 (6 bases). This CDR3 spans 15 amino acids. The germline V gene encodes CDR1 LNHNV and CDR2 YYDKDF (reference sequence). V lost 4 bases to trimming and J lost 8 bases, with 20 bases between them. The CDR3 DNA sequence: TGTGCCACCAGCATACCCGGGGCGCAGGGGAGCGGCTACACCTTC. Translated: CATSIPGAQGSGYTF.

V gene TRBV19 combines with J gene TRBJ1-5; the match to TRBD1 covers 7 bases. CDR1 and CDR2 from the germline V gene are LNHDA and SQIVND (reference sequence). Unmatched junction bases numbered 15, after V lost 6 bases and J lost 1 base. This CDR3 has 18 amino acids. The CDR3 loop is CASRVYRGPPGSNQPQHF. The DNA of the CDR3 is TGTGCCAGTAGGGTATACAGGGGACCGCCAGGCAGCAATCAGCCCCAGCATTTT.

The rearrangement uses TRBV7-2 and TRBJ2-3; TRBD1 matches at 7 bases. Germline trimming cut 2 bases from V and 1 base from J; bases unmatched to any gene: 9. The CDR3 contains 17 residues. Germline CDR1 is SGHTA and CDR2 is FQGNSA. The CDR3 nucleotides are TGTGCCAGCAGCTTATCCCCGACAGGGCTTGGCACAGATACGCAGTATTTT. Its protein product is CASSLSPTGLGTDTQYF.

This sequence joins TRBV5-6 and TRBJ2-1; 16 bases are shared with TRBD2. V was clipped by 4 bases and J by 14 bases; unmatched bases: 6. Looked up from germline, CDR1 is SGHDT and CDR2 is YYEEEE. This CDR3 has 14 residues. The CDR3 bases are TGTGCCAGCAGCAAGGGACTAGCGGGGGGGTCGGAGTTCTTC. It yields the protein CASSKGLAGGSEFF.

This clone was observed once. The rearrangement uses TRBV6-1 and TRBJ2-3, with D tentatively TRBD2 (5 bases). The CDR3 is made up of 16 amino acids. The V gene's germline CDR1 is MNHNS and CDR2 SASEGT. Trimming took 2 bases from V and 5 from J, leaving 17 bases between them. CDR3 loop: CASSESPEGAGDTQYF. The DNA of the CDR3 is TGTGCCAGCAGTGAAAGTCCTGAGGGAGCTGGAGATACGCAGTATTTT.

The gene calls are TRBV6-5 and TRBJ1-1; D is undetermined. The germline V gene encodes CDR1 MNHEY and CDR2 SVGAGI. V was cut by 4 bases and J by 5 bases, with 14 bases left in between. This CDR3 spans 14 amino acids. The CDR3 loop is CASSSPEGGTEAFF. The DNA for the CDR3 is TGTGCCAGCAGTTCCCCCGAGGGTGGAACTGAAGCTTTCTTT.

This clone was seen only a few times. The chain recombines TRBV25-1 with TRBJ1-3; weak D call: TRBD1 (5 bases). This CDR3 region has 18 residues. V lost 6 bases and J lost 0, with 21 bases in between. CDR1 MGHDK and CDR2 SYGVNS come from the germline V gene. This CDR3 is CASSTTLPTGASGNTIYF. CDR3 sequence (DNA): TGTGCCAGCAGCACTACCCTTCCCACAGGAGCCTCTGGAAACACCATATATTTT.